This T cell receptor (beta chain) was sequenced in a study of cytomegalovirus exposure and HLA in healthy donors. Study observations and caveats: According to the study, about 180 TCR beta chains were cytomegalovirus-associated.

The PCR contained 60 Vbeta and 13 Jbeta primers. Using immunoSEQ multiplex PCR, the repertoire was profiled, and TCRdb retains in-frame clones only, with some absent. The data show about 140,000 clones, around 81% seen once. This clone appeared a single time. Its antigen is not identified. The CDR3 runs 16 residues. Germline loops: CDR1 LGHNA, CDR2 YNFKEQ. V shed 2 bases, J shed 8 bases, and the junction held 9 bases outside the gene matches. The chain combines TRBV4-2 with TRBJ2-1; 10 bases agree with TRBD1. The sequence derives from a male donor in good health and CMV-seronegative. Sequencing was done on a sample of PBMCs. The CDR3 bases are TGTGCCAGCAGCCAATCTATGGGACAGGGGTTCGATGAGCAGTTCTTC. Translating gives CASSQSMGQGFDEQFF.